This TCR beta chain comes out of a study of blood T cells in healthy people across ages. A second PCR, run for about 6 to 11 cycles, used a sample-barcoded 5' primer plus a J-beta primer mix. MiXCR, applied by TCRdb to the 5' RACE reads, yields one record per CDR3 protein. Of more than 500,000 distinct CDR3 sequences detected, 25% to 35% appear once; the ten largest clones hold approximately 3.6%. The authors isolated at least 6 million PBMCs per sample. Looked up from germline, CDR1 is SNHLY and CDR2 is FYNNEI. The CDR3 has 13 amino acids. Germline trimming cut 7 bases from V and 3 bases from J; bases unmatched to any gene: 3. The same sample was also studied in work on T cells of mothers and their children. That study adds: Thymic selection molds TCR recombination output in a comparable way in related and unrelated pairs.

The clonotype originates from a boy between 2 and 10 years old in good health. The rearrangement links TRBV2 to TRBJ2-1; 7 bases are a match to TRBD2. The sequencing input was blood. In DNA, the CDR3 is TGTGCCAGCAAACGGACTAGCTACAATGAGCAGTTCTTC. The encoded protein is CASKRTSYNEQFF.